The 20 T cell receptor beta chains reported below all come from one sample, sequenced in a study of long-term antiretroviral therapy in people with HIV. Sequencing used immunoSEQ v3.0 at survey level. Sequencing used immunoSEQ multiplex PCR; TCRdb keeps in-frame clones, though not all of them. The sample lists 40,000 to 45,000 clones, roughly 96% occurring once. Sequencing was performed on unsorted PBMCs, taken 3.7 years after starting antiretroviral therapy. These receptors were obtained from a woman aged 45-65 years with HIV.

The V gene is TRBV28, the J gene TRBJ2-4, with 11 nucleotides matching TRBD1. V lost 8 bases to trimming and J lost 6 bases; unmatched junction nucleotides: 9. This CDR3 comprises 15 residues. Germline CDR1 reads MDHEN; CDR2 reads SYDVKM. The CDR3 loop reads CASGTRTGGRNIQYF. CDR3 coding DNA: TGTGCCAGCGGAACAAGGACAGGGGGCAGAAACATTCAGTACTTC.

Only a few counts were recorded for this clone. The chain couples TRBV9 to TRBJ1-1; 10 bases are shared with TRBD1. CDR1 SGDLS and CDR2 YYNGEE come from the germline V gene. CDR3 length: 15 amino acids. Unmatched junction bases numbered 3, after V lost 3 bases and J lost 1 base. DNA of the CDR3: TGTGCCAGCAGCGAGGGGACAGGGGCGAACACTGAAGCTTTCTTT. Translation gives CASSEGTGANTEAFF.

V and J are TRBV7-9 and TRBJ1-3; perhaps TRBD1 as D (5 bases). The ends were cut back, 5 bases at V and 0 bases at J, with 20 bases in the middle. Germline CDR1 is SEHNR and CDR2 is FQNEAQ (reference sequence). This CDR3 is 18 amino acids long. The CDR3: CASSLFSPGRSSGNTIYF. CDR3 nucleotides: TGTGCCAGCAGCCTTTTCAGTCCGGGACGTAGCTCTGGAAACACCATATATTTT.

There are a few counts of this clone. The V and J genes are TRBV4-1 and TRBJ1-4; D unresolved. Looked up from germline, CDR1 is MGHRA and CDR2 is YSYEKL. The V and J ends lost 4 bases and 7 bases respectively, with 16 bases between them. The CDR3 covers 15 residues. CDR3 bases: TGCGCCAGCAGCCCTGACCGGGAAAAGAGTGAAAAACTGTTTTTT. It yields the protein CASSPDREKSEKLFF.

The V gene is TRBV10-1, the J gene TRBJ2-1; D unresolved. The germline V gene encodes CDR1 WNHNN and CDR2 SYGVQD (reference sequence). CDR3 length: 15 amino acids. With 3 bases removed from V and 6 bases from J, the gap between germline ends came to 15 bases. CDR3 bases: TGCGCCAGCAGTGAAGGACCGATCAGACGCAATGAGCAGTTCTTC. Translating it yields CASSEGPIRRNEQFF.

The chain couples TRBV29-1 to TRBJ2-1; 8 bases map to TRBD1. The CDR3 sequence is 17 residues long. The junction had 13 bases not matched to a gene; V was cut back by 3 bases and J by 3 bases. The V gene's germline CDR1 is SQVTM and CDR2 ANQGSEA. CDR3 sequence (DNA): TGCAGCGTTGAGGGGAGACAGGGGAGTGGGTTCTACAATGAGCAGTTCTTC. It codes for CSVEGRQGSGFYNEQFF.

This chain joins TRBV6-1 and TRBJ1-5; no clear D gene. The V end was cut by 3 bases, the J end by 2 bases, with 11 bases between. CDR3 length: 15 residues. Germline CDR1 reads MNHNS; CDR2 reads SASEGT. The CDR3: CASSELWQGNQPQHF. CDR3 in DNA: TGTGCCAGCAGTGAGCTTTGGCAGGGCAATCAGCCCCAGCATTTT.

CDR3 sequence (DNA): TGTGCCAGCAGCGTAGCGGACGGCATACAGCCTCAGGAGACCCAGTACTTC. Amino acid sequence: CASSVADGIQPQETQYF. This sequence joins TRBV9 and TRBJ2-5; D uncertain. The germline gives CDR1 SGDLS, CDR2 YYNGEE. CDR3 length equals 17 residues. Trimming pared 0 bases from V and 5 bases from J, leaving 20 bases between. Complete variable domain (other parts from reference TRBV9 and TRBJ2-5): DSGVTQTPKHLITATGQRVTLRCSPRSGDLSVYWYQQSLDQGLQFLIQYYNGEERAKGNILERFSAQQFPDLHSELNLSSLELGDSALYFCASSVADGIQPQETQYFGPGTRLLVL.

The V gene is TRBV6-4, the J gene TRBJ2-1; TRBD1 agrees at 8 bases. Germline CDR1 and CDR2: MRHNA and SNTAGT. There are 15 residues in the CDR3. Germline trimming cut 10 bases from V and 0 bases from J; bases unmatched to any gene: 8. This CDR3 is CATSQGAGSYNEQFF. The CDR3 DNA follows: TGTGCCACCAGCCAGGGGGCAGGCTCCTACAATGAGCAGTTCTTC.

This clone has just one count. The chain has TRBV30 and TRBJ1-5, with 9 bases fitting TRBD1. Trimming took 2 bases from V and 4 from J; bases not matched to a gene: 3. CDR1 and CDR2 (germline): GTSNPN, SVGIG (reference sequence). The CDR3 is 14 residues long. CDR3 DNA: TGTGCCTGGAGTTTGGACAGGGGAAATCAGCCCCAGCATTTT. This codes for CAWSLDRGNQPQHF.

The chain recombines TRBV19 with TRBJ2-3; D is possibly TRBD1 (6 bases). The CDR3 length is 15 residues. CDR1 is LNHDA and CDR2 is SQIVND in the germline V gene (reference sequence). Trimming cost V 5 bases and J 2 bases, with 14 bases left between them. This CDR3 is CASSLEDRYTDTQYF. For the CDR3, the DNA is TGTGCCAGTAGTCTTGAGGACAGATACACAGATACGCAGTATTTT.

This rearrangement joins TRBV7-9 to TRBJ2-5; 7 bases align to TRBD2. Germline V gene sequence: CDR1 SEHNR, CDR2 FQNEAQ (reference sequence). CDR3 length: 15 residues. After removal of 3 bases from V and 1 base from J, the junction contained 5 bases not matched to a gene. CDR3 coding DNA: TGTGCCAGCAGCTTGAGGAGCGGGGCCCAAGAGACCCAGTACTTC. Amino acids: CASSLRSGAQETQYF.

The rearrangement uses TRBV5-4 and TRBJ1-2; D ambiguous. Germline lookup yields CDR1 SGHNT and CDR2 YYREEE (reference sequence). Trimming removed 0 bases at V and 4 bases at J, with 7 bases between. This CDR3 has 13 residues. CDR3 in amino acids: CASSLAQTYGYTF. CDR3 bases: TGTGCCAGCAGCTTGGCCCAGACCTATGGCTACACCTTC.

The rearrangement uses TRBV5-4 and TRBJ2-5; D unclear. Per germline, CDR1 SGHNT and CDR2 YYREEE (reference sequence). V was pared by 3 bases and J by 6 bases, with 18 bases between. The CDR3 is 15 amino acids. The chain's CDR3 is CASSSGSTGGQTQYF. CDR3 sequence (DNA): TGTGCCAGCAGCTCCGGGTCCACGGGTGGTCAGACCCAGTACTTC. The full variable domain, rest sourced from reference TRBV5-4 and TRBJ2-5, is ETGVTQSPTHLIKTRGQQVTLRCSSQSGHNTVSWYQQALGQGPQFIFQYYREEENGRGNFPPRFSGLQFPNYSSELNVNALELDDSALYLCASSSGSTGGQTQYFGPGTRLLVL.

In DNA form, the CDR3 reads TGTGCCAGCAGCTTAGCAGGGGATGGTTCACCCCTCCACTTT. As protein: CASSLAGDGSPLHF. The chain couples TRBV11-2 to TRBJ1-6, with D perhaps matching TRBD1 (6 bases). CDR3 length: 14 amino acids. V was trimmed by 1 base and J by 9 bases, leaving 10 bases between them. Germline V lookup: CDR1 SGHAT, CDR2 FQNNGV.

The chain is built from TRBV18 and TRBJ2-7; D could derive from TRBD1 or TRBD2 (5 bases each). Trimming stripped 0 bases from V and 4 bases from J, with 19 bases between. Germline lookup yields CDR1 KGHSH and CDR2 LQKENI. This CDR3 has 17 amino acids. The CDR3 here is CASSPPGWGPRSYEQYF. CDR3 nucleotides: TGTGCCAGCTCACCACCTGGTTGGGGACCACGGAGTTACGAGCAGTACTTC.

This clone was observed a handful of times. V gene TRBV19 combines with J gene TRBJ2-5, with 8 positions matching TRBD1. Germline V gene data show CDR1 as LNHDA and CDR2 as SQIVND (reference sequence). The CDR3 runs 14 residues. Trimming cost V 5 bases and J 3 bases; bases outside gene matches: 5. This CDR3 reads CASSLLDREETQYF. CDR3 coding DNA: TGTGCCAGTAGTCTCCTGGACAGGGAAGAGACCCAGTACTTC.

The CDR3 DNA reads as TGTGCCTGGAGTTTTGGGTTTGATAACACTGAAGCTTTCTTT. Protein: CAWSFGFDNTEAFF. This chain joins TRBV30 and TRBJ1-1; D not certain. Germline V CDR1 and CDR2: GTSNPN, SVGIG (reference sequence). The CDR3 runs to 14 residues. V shed 2 bases and J shed 2 bases, with 12 bases lying between them.

This clone came up once. This rearrangement joins TRBV6-7 to TRBJ1-6, with a possible D match to TRBD1 (5 bases). TRBV6-7 has ORF status, its function being uncertain. Trimming took off 2 bases at V and 0 bases at J, with 14 bases between the two ends. The CDR3 extends over 18 amino acids. The CDR3 protein is CASSYRRDLCSYNSPLHF. CDR3 DNA sequence: TGTGCCAGCAGTTACCGCCGGGACTTATGCTCCTATAATTCACCCCTCCACTTT.

The rearrangement uses TRBV9 and TRBJ2-1; 7 bases map to TRBD2. V lost 1 base to trimming and J lost 5 bases; unmatched junction nucleotides: 9. Germline V CDR1 and CDR2: SGDLS, YYNGEE. The CDR3 spans 16 residues. DNA of the CDR3: TGTGCCAGCAGCGTATTCGGAGCGGGGAGCAACAATGAGCAGTTCTTC. Its protein is CASSVFGAGSNNEQFF.